This note documents a single TCR beta chain sequence. The V end lost 4 bases, the J end lost 5 bases, and 17 bases lay between the germline ends. The CDR3 consists of 16 residues. CDR1 SEHNR and CDR2 FQNEAQ come from the germline V gene (reference sequence). Survey-level immunoSEQ sequencing profiled the TCR beta repertoire. Only in-frame clones appear in the TCRdb table, and some are missing; sequencing was by immunoSEQ multiplex PCR. The sample includes nearly 70,000 clones, 93% of them seen just once. The specimen sequenced was PBMCs. The receptor's source is a man aged 35-49 years with rheumatoid arthritis. J is TRBJ1-4 and V is TRBV7-9; no clear D. CDR3 loop: CASSYVIGFQNEKLFF. CDR3 sequence (DNA): TGTGCCAGCAGCTACGTAATCGGGTTTCAAAATGAAAAACTGTTTTTT. The variable domain in full, completed from reference TRBV7-9 and TRBJ1-4, reads DTGVSQNPRHKITKRGQNVTFRCDPISEHNRLYWYRQTLGQGPEFLTYFQNEAQLEKSRLLSDRFSAERPKGSFSTLEIQRTEQGDSAMYLCASSYVIGFQNEKLFFGSGTQLSVL.